These T cell receptor beta chains were read from a single sample in a study of blood T cell repertoires in COVID-19. The protocol was immunoSEQ multiplex PCR, while the TCRdb copy is restricted to in-frame clones and leaves out a portion. The sample has under 150,000 clones, 84% seen once; the top ten hold 5% to 6%. What was sequenced was PBMCs or T cells enriched from blood (not recorded which). These receptors were collected from a man aged 35 to 55 with acute COVID-19. The CDR3 runs from the conserved cysteine through the conserved F or W. A D gene is named only where the DNA matches it firmly. Clone size is given for some rows only: seen once, a few or many times, or a class if the clone is expanded.

d_gene: NA
abundance: NA
v_gene: TRBV30
j_gene: TRBJ1-4
CDR3nt: TGTGCCTGGAGCCTTGGACGGGGAAAACTGTTTTTT
CDR3aa: CAWSLGRGKLFF

d_gene: NA
abundance: NA
v_gene: TRBV11-2
j_gene: TRBJ2-5
CDR3nt: TGTGCCAGCAGCCCGTTAGAGGTTTGGGGGGAAGAGACCCAGTACTTC
CDR3aa: CASSPLEVWGEETQYF

d_gene: NA
abundance: few
v_gene: TRBV5-1
j_gene: TRBJ1-2
CDR3nt: TGCGCCAGCAGCGGACAGAACTATGGCTACACCTTC
CDR3aa: CASSGQNYGYTF

d_gene: TRBD2
abundance: once
v_gene: TRBV9
j_gene: TRBJ2-2
CDR3nt: TGTGCCAGCAGCGTGGGAACTAGCGGGAGTACCGGGGAGCTGTTTTTT
CDR3aa: CASSVGTSGSTGELFF

d_gene: TRBD1
abundance: NA
v_gene: TRBV6-5
j_gene: TRBJ2-1
CDR3nt: TGTGCCAGCAGGGACAGGGGACGTAATGAGCAGTTCTTC
CDR3aa: CASRDRGRNEQFF

d_gene: NA
abundance: NA
v_gene: TRBV7-2
j_gene: TRBJ2-1
CDR3nt: TGTGCCAGCAGCTTATTAGTCGTGACGGCTAGATACAATGAGCAGTTCTTC
CDR3aa: CASSLLVVTARYNEQFF

d_gene: NA
abundance: NA
v_gene: TRBV19
j_gene: TRBJ1-2
CDR3nt: TGTGCCAGTCAGGGATGGGCTAACTATGGCTACACCTTC
CDR3aa: CASQGWANYGYTF

d_gene: TRBD1
abundance: NA
v_gene: TRBV4-1
j_gene: TRBJ2-1
CDR3nt: TGCGCCAGCAGCTTGACCGGGACAGCAAACAGGCAGTTCTTC
CDR3aa: CASSLTGTANRQFF

d_gene: TRBD1
abundance: NA
v_gene: TRBV28
j_gene: TRBJ2-1
CDR3nt: TGTGCCAGCAGTACCGACAGGGGGCAATCAGGTTTCTACAATGAGCAGTTCTTC
CDR3aa: CASSTDRGQSGFYNEQFF

d_gene: TRBD2
abundance: NA
v_gene: TRBV6-4
j_gene: TRBJ2-5
CDR3nt: TGTGCCAGCAGTGAACTAGCGGGAGGAGAGACCCAGTACTTC
CDR3aa: CASSELAGGETQYF

d_gene: NA
abundance: NA
v_gene: TRBV3-1/TRBV3-2
j_gene: TRBJ2-7
CDR3nt: TGTGCCAGCAGCCACCGACACCCAACAGGGAAGAGCTCCTACGAGCAGTACTTC
CDR3aa: CASSHRHPTGKSSYEQYF

d_gene: TRBD2
abundance: NA
v_gene: TRBV10-3
j_gene: TRBJ2-1
CDR3nt: TGTGCCATCGACTCAGCGGGAGGGTCCTACAATGAGCAGTTCTTC
CDR3aa: CAIDSAGGSYNEQFF

d_gene: TRBD2
abundance: NA
v_gene: TRBV25-1
j_gene: TRBJ2-3
CDR3nt: TGTGCCAGCAGTGACCCTCTTCCGACTAGCGGGAGAGCAGATACGCAGTATTTT
CDR3aa: CASSDPLPTSGRADTQYF

d_gene: NA
abundance: NA
v_gene: TRBV7-2
j_gene: TRBJ1-1
CDR3nt: TGTGCCAGCAGCTTAGAGCCAGACTTGAACACTGAAGCTTTCTTT
CDR3aa: CASSLEPDLNTEAFF

d_gene: NA
abundance: NA
v_gene: TRBV10-1
j_gene: TRBJ2-3
CDR3nt: TGCGCCAGCAGTTCCGTTACAGGGAGCACAGATACGCAGTATTTT
CDR3aa: CASSSVTGSTDTQYF

d_gene: NA
abundance: NA
v_gene: TRBV19
j_gene: TRBJ1-5
CDR3nt: TGTGCCAGTAGTATTGACAGGAGTTCAACCTGGCCCCAGCATTTT
CDR3aa: CASSIDRSSTWPQHF

d_gene: TRBD2
abundance: NA
v_gene: TRBV6-5
j_gene: TRBJ2-7
CDR3nt: TGTGCCAGCAGTTACGCCCCGGGGAGCGGGAGTTTCGAGCAGTACTTC
CDR3aa: CASSYAPGSGSFEQYF

d_gene: NA
abundance: NA
v_gene: TRBV6-6
j_gene: TRBJ2-5
CDR3nt: TGTGCCAGCAGTTATGGACCGGGGGAGGAAGAGACCCAGTACTTC
CDR3aa: CASSYGPGEEETQYF

d_gene: TRBD2
abundance: NA
v_gene: TRBV24-1
j_gene: TRBJ2-3
CDR3nt: TGTGCCACCAGTGACCCAGGACTAGCGGGACTGGATACGCAGTATTTT
CDR3aa: CATSDPGLAGLDTQYF

d_gene: TRBD2
abundance: NA
v_gene: TRBV7-2
j_gene: TRBJ2-5
CDR3nt: TGTGCCAGCAGCGACGGTAGCGGGAGGGGGGGAGAGACCCAGTACTTC
CDR3aa: CASSDGSGRGGETQYF

d_gene: TRBD1
abundance: NA
v_gene: TRBV11-3
j_gene: TRBJ2-7
CDR3nt: TGTGCCAGCAGCTCATATACAGGGGACGAGCAGTACTTC
CDR3aa: CASSSYTGDEQYF

d_gene: NA
abundance: NA
v_gene: TRBV19
j_gene: TRBJ2-7
CDR3nt: TGTGCCAGTAGTATAGGACAGTCCGAGCAGTACTTC
CDR3aa: CASSIGQSEQYF

d_gene: TRBD2
abundance: NA
v_gene: TRBV6-5
j_gene: TRBJ2-2
CDR3nt: TGTGCCAGCAGTTCCTCGCCGGGGGGGCCGATCGGGGAGCTGTTTTTT
CDR3aa: CASSSSPGGPIGELFF

d_gene: NA
abundance: once
v_gene: TRBV6-5
j_gene: TRBJ2-4
CDR3nt: TGTGCCAGCAGGCAAACAGGGATCGGCATTCAGTACTTC
CDR3aa: CASRQTGIGIQYF

d_gene: NA
abundance: NA
v_gene: TRBV6-5
j_gene: TRBJ2-7
CDR3nt: TGTGCCAGCAAAAACGGCGGGGTTTACGAGCAGTACTTC
CDR3aa: CASKNGGVYEQYF

d_gene: TRBD2
abundance: NA
v_gene: TRBV7-2
j_gene: TRBJ2-1
CDR3nt: TGTGCCAGCAGCACGACTAGCCCCTACAATGAGCAGTTCTTC
CDR3aa: CASSTTSPYNEQFF

d_gene: NA
abundance: NA
v_gene: TRBV5-1
j_gene: TRBJ1-1
CDR3nt: TGCGCCAGCAGCCGAGGCGGGGACACTGAAGCTTTCTTT
CDR3aa: CASSRGGDTEAFF

d_gene: TRBD2
abundance: NA
v_gene: TRBV7-6
j_gene: TRBJ2-1
CDR3nt: TGTGCCAGCAGCTCAATGAGCGGGAGCTCCTACAATGAGCAGTTCTTC
CDR3aa: CASSSMSGSSYNEQFF

d_gene: NA
abundance: NA
v_gene: TRBV19
j_gene: TRBJ2-1
CDR3nt: TGTGCCAGTGCAACAGGGCGCTTCTACAATGAGCAGTTCTTC
CDR3aa: CASATGRFYNEQFF

d_gene: NA
abundance: NA
v_gene: TRBV5-4
j_gene: TRBJ2-7
CDR3nt: TGTGCCAGCAGCTTCGGGGTAACCGAGCAGTACTTC
CDR3aa: CASSFGVTEQYF

d_gene: TRBD1
abundance: few
v_gene: TRBV19
j_gene: TRBJ2-1
CDR3nt: TGTGCCAGTTCGGACAGGGTGTACAATGAGCAGTTCTTC
CDR3aa: CASSDRVYNEQFF

d_gene: NA
abundance: few
v_gene: TRBV28
j_gene: TRBJ2-5
CDR3nt: TGTGCCAGCACGGTACCAGGGAATCCCCAGTACTTC
CDR3aa: CASTVPGNPQYF

d_gene: NA
abundance: NA
v_gene: TRBV6-2/TRBV6-3
j_gene: TRBJ2-7
CDR3nt: TGTGCCAGCAGCTCACCGACAGGACTTTACCTTTACGAGCAGTACTTC
CDR3aa: CASSSPTGLYLYEQYF

d_gene: NA
abundance: NA
v_gene: TRBV4-3
j_gene: TRBJ2-2
CDR3nt: TGCGCCAGCAGCCAAGATTCGTGGGGCGTAACGGAGCTGTTTTTT
CDR3aa: CASSQDSWGVTELFF

d_gene: NA
abundance: NA
v_gene: TRBV14
j_gene: TRBJ2-2
CDR3nt: TGTGCCAGCAGCCAAGATCGACTGCACACCGGGGAGCTGTTTTTT
CDR3aa: CASSQDRLHTGELFF

d_gene: NA
abundance: NA
v_gene: TRBV5-6
j_gene: TRBJ1-1
CDR3nt: TGTGCCAGCAGCTGGGGGGAAACTGAAGCTTTCTTT
CDR3aa: CASSWGETEAFF

d_gene: NA
abundance: few
v_gene: TRBV30
j_gene: TRBJ2-1
CDR3nt: TGTGCCTGGAAAAAACTCTACAATGAGCAGTTCTTC
CDR3aa: CAWKKLYNEQFF

d_gene: NA
abundance: NA
v_gene: TRBV9
j_gene: TRBJ1-4
CDR3nt: TGTGCCAGCAGCTCCCGACAGGAACCCTATGAAAAACTGTTTTTT
CDR3aa: CASSSRQEPYEKLFF

d_gene: NA
abundance: NA
v_gene: TRBV7-9
j_gene: TRBJ1-5
CDR3nt: TGTGCCAGCAGCCCCCAGGGGCGGCCCCAGCATTTT
CDR3aa: CASSPQGRPQHF

d_gene: NA
abundance: NA
v_gene: TRBV28
j_gene: TRBJ1-2
CDR3nt: TGTGCCAGCAACCCGGACACTGCTAACTATGGCTACACCTTC
CDR3aa: CASNPDTANYGYTF

d_gene: NA
abundance: NA
v_gene: TRBV9
j_gene: TRBJ1-3
CDR3nt: TGTGCCAGCAGCGGCGGCTCTGGAAACACCATATATTTT
CDR3aa: CASSGGSGNTIYF

d_gene: TRBD1
abundance: NA
v_gene: TRBV7-7
j_gene: TRBJ2-1
CDR3nt: TGTGCCAGCAGCCCCGGGACAGGGGGCCGGGGTGAGCAGTTCTTC
CDR3aa: CASSPGTGGRGEQFF

d_gene: TRBD1
abundance: NA
v_gene: TRBV5-1
j_gene: TRBJ2-2
CDR3nt: TGCGCCAGCAGCGGGACCGGACAGGGGGCAGGCGGGGAGCTGTTTTTT
CDR3aa: CASSGTGQGAGGELFF

d_gene: NA
abundance: NA
v_gene: TRBV5-5
j_gene: TRBJ2-2
CDR3nt: TGTGCCAGCAGCTTGGATAGCTTGACCGGGGAGCTGTTTTTT
CDR3aa: CASSLDSLTGELFF

d_gene: NA
abundance: NA
v_gene: TRBV4-1
j_gene: TRBJ2-1
CDR3nt: TGCGCCAGCAGCCAAGTCAGCGCCTCCGTCGTCAATGAGCAGTTCTTC
CDR3aa: CASSQVSASVVNEQFF

d_gene: NA
abundance: few
v_gene: TRBV9
j_gene: TRBJ1-6
CDR3nt: TGTGCCAGCAGCGTAGATGCAGGTTACTCCTATAATTCACCCCTCCACTTT
CDR3aa: CASSVDAGYSYNSPLHF

d_gene: TRBD1
abundance: few
v_gene: TRBV11-2
j_gene: TRBJ2-2
CDR3nt: TGTGCCAGCAGCTGGGGACAGGGGAACACCGGGGAGCTGTTTTTT
CDR3aa: CASSWGQGNTGELFF

d_gene: NA
abundance: NA
v_gene: TRBV7-2
j_gene: TRBJ2-2
CDR3nt: TGTGCCAGCAGTCTAGCGAGCGCCGGGGAGCTGTTTTTT
CDR3aa: CASSLASAGELFF

d_gene: TRBD1
abundance: NA
v_gene: TRBV5-4
j_gene: TRBJ2-1
CDR3nt: TGTGCCAGCAGCCATCGGCCGGGACAGGATTACAATGAGCAGTTCTTC
CDR3aa: CASSHRPGQDYNEQFF

d_gene: TRBD1
abundance: once
v_gene: TRBV4-1
j_gene: TRBJ1-1
CDR3nt: TGCGCCAGCAGCCAACGAAGACAGGGAGTCGGGACTGAAGCTTTCTTT
CDR3aa: CASSQRRQGVGTEAFF

d_gene: NA
abundance: few
v_gene: TRBV5-4
j_gene: TRBJ2-1
CDR3nt: TGTGCCAGCGCTCCAGGGCCGGCGTCGGATGAGCAGTTCTTC
CDR3aa: CASAPGPASDEQFF